The entry below describes one T cell receptor (beta chain). Its antigen is not identified. This sample is part of a study of shared clonotypes between healthy human individuals. Across several immunoSEQ plates, the genomic DNA of each subset was split evenly. Here immunoSEQ multiplex PCR was the method, and the copy in TCRdb shows in-frame clones only, minus some. The top ten clones hold around 1.8% of a sample with around 1.9 million clones, roughly 93% of them seen once. The study, taken as a whole, reports: When naive CD4 clonotypes were compared across several donors, around 5% were shared. As a rule, naive subsets had a larger estimated richness than memory subsets.

In the naive CD8 group, cells lacked CD45RO and were positively selected for CCR7, so terminally differentiated effector memory CD45RA+ cells were left out. This CDR3 is 15 amino acids long. V was pared by 5 bases and J by 11 bases, with 25 bases between. The germline V gene encodes CDR1 GTSNPN and CDR2 SVGIG (reference sequence). The gene calls are TRBV30 and TRBJ1-5; D may be TRBD1 (5 bases). Sequenced material: naive CD8+ T cells from PBMCs. The TCR comes from a man younger than 35 in good health. Some clones in this sample may be carry-over from other donors' samples. CDR3: CAWDSGTEEKEAQHF. CDR3 DNA sequence: TGTGCCTGGGACTCCGGGACCGAAGAAAAGGAGGCCCAGCATTTT.